Each of the 25 T cell receptor beta chains below was sequenced from the same sample in a study of CD8+ T cells in alopecia areata. Reverse transcribed after extraction, RNA yielded cDNA as the sequencing template. The protocol was immunoSEQ multiplex PCR, while the TCRdb copy is restricted to in-frame clones and leaves out a portion. The top ten clones hold roughly a sixth of a sample with about 87,000 clones, approximately 70% of them seen once. The treatment here: oral pan-JAK inhibitor, 5-10 mg twice daily. Sequences were derived from CD8+ T cells sorted from blood, sampled between weeks 43 and 45, from a patient treated with tofacitinib. The source of these receptors is a human donor with alopecia areata.

This clone was seen only once. One end of the junction fails to match germline, which may point to a read error. The rearrangement links TRBV28 to TRBJ1-2; possibly TRBD1 for D (5 bases). The germline CDR1 and CDR2 sequences are MDHEN and SYDVKM. The CDR3 is 13 amino acids. CDR3 coding DNA: TGTGCCAGCACTCACCGTCGGGACCGACCCTTAACTTTC. This translates into CASTHRRDRPLTF.

This chain connects TRBV7-2 to TRBJ2-6; D is undetermined. V was clipped by 1 base and J by 2 bases, with 3 bases between them. This CDR3 region has 14 residues. Germline V gives CDR1 SGHTA, CDR2 FQGNSA. CDR3 sequence: CASSLGAGANVLTF. The DNA of the CDR3 is TGTGCCAGCAGCTTAGGGGCTGGGGCCAACGTCCTGACTTTC. Full variable domain (rest looked up from reference TRBV7-2 and TRBJ2-6): GAGVSQSPSNKVTEKGKDVELRCDPISGHTALYWYRQSLGQGLEFLIYFQGNSAPDKSGLPSDRFSAERTGGSVSTLTIQRTQQEDSAVYLCASSLGAGANVLTFGAGSRLTVL.

The rearrangement links TRBV10-2 to TRBJ2-3, with 16 bases that match TRBD2. The CDR3 runs 15 residues. Trimming took 6 bases from V and 6 from J; bases not matched to a gene: 3. Per the germline V gene, CDR1 is WSHSY and CDR2 is SAAADI. The CDR3 protein is CASRGTSGGADTQYF. Here the CDR3 DNA reads TGCGCCAGCAGAGGGACTAGCGGGGGGGCGGATACGCAGTATTTT.

This clone was seen only once. This chain joins TRBV29-1 and TRBJ1-1, with D uncertain. In germline, CDR1 is SQVTM, CDR2 ANQGSEA. Trimming pared 7 bases from V and 5 bases from J, leaving 8 bases between. The CDR3 runs 10 residues. In nucleotides, the CDR3 is TGCAGCGCCACGGATACTGAAGCTTTCTTT. Translated, it gives CSATDTEAFF.

This clone was seen a single time. This chain joins TRBV2 and TRBJ2-5, with D possibly being TRBD2 (6 bases). CDR1 and CDR2 from the germline V gene are SNHLY and FYNNEI. Trimming cost V 3 bases and J 4 bases, with 12 bases left between them. The CDR3 sequence is 14 residues long. CDR3 sequence reads: CASSEVGGRETQYF. The DNA for the CDR3 is TGTGCCAGCAGTGAGGTGGGGGGTCGAGAGACCCAGTACTTC.

In DNA form, the CDR3 reads TGCAGCGTTGTTGAAGGGGCGGGTGAGCAGTACTTC. Its protein product is CSVVEGAGEQYF. V gene TRBV29-1 combines with J gene TRBJ2-7; the D gene could be TRBD1 or TRBD2 (5 bases each). CDR3 length equals 12 residues. Deletions cut 4 bases from V and 7 bases from J, with 14 bases between. CDR1 is SQVTM, CDR2 ANQGSEA, per germline.

This clone has only one observation. The chain uses TRBV6-5 and TRBJ2-5; tentatively, D is TRBD1 or TRBD2 (5 bases each). The CDR3 spans 13 residues. Germline lookup yields CDR1 MNHEY and CDR2 SVGAGI. V was pared by 2 bases and J by 5 bases, with 9 bases between. In DNA form, the CDR3 reads TGTGCCAGCAGTTACCTTGGGGGTGAGACCCAGTACTTC. This encodes CASSYLGGETQYF.

The chain combines TRBV9 with TRBJ1-2; no definite D call. Germline V CDR1 and CDR2: SGDLS, YYNGEE. V was pared by 0 bases and J by 5 bases, with 11 bases between. The CDR3 extends over 14 amino acids. In DNA form, the CDR3 reads TGTGCCAGCAGCGTAGGGTCTCTGGTTTATGGCTACACCTTC. Translation: CASSVGSLVYGYTF.

This chain connects TRBV6-1 to TRBJ2-7; 7 bases fit TRBD1. Per the germline V gene, CDR1 is MNHNS and CDR2 is SASEGT. The V gene end was trimmed by 2 bases and the J gene end by 2 bases; junction bases not matched to a gene: 12. The CDR3 covers 17 residues. The CDR3: CASSESDNRGRTYEQYF. The CDR3 bases are TGTGCCAGCAGTGAATCCGATAACAGGGGACGGACCTACGAGCAGTACTTC.

The chain links TRBV27 to TRBJ2-7; 9 bases map to TRBD1. Per germline, CDR1 MNHEY and CDR2 SMNVEV (reference sequence). The CDR3 has 14 residues. With 5 bases clipped from V and 4 bases from J, the junction kept 6 bases outside the gene matches. The CDR3 here is CASSIGTGSYEQYF. The CDR3 bases are TGTGCCAGCAGTATAGGGACAGGGTCATACGAGCAGTACTTC.

The chain carries TRBV20-1 and TRBJ1-1; D gene unclear. The V end was cut by 2 bases, the J end by 3 bases, with 4 bases between. The V gene's germline CDR1 is DFQATT and CDR2 SNEGSKA (reference sequence). The CDR3 is made up of 11 amino acids. CDR3 sequence: CSARMYTEAFF. The CDR3 bases are TGCAGTGCTAGAATGTACACTGAAGCTTTCTTT.

This clone was counted only a few times. V usage is TRBV15 and J usage is TRBJ1-1; TRBD1 is a possible D gene (6 bases). This CDR3 is built from 14 residues. Trimming cost V 4 bases and J 7 bases, with 16 bases left between them. Germline V CDR1 and CDR2: LNHNV, YYDKDF (reference sequence). In DNA, the CDR3 is TGTGCCACCAGCACTTTGGATGGGGGACATGAAGCTTTCTTT. This codes for CATSTLDGGHEAFF.

V usage is TRBV4-3 and J usage is TRBJ2-3; D unresolved. This CDR3 comprises 14 residues. Germline V gene sequence: CDR1 LGHNA, CDR2 YSLEER. The V gene lost 0 bases and the J gene lost 4 bases, with 8 bases spanning the gap. CDR3 coding DNA: TGCGCCAGCAGCCAAGATCGGGTGCCAGATACGCAGTATTTT. Translated: CASSQDRVPDTQYF.

The rearrangement uses TRBV2 and TRBJ1-2; D gene unclear. V was shortened by 4 bases and J by 4 bases, with 10 bases between the two germline ends. The CDR3 sequence is 13 residues long. CDR1 and CDR2 (germline): SNHLY, FYNNEI. Written as DNA, the CDR3 is TGTGCCAGCAGTGCATCTATGGGCTATGGCTACACCTTC. Amino acid sequence: CASSASMGYGYTF.

The chain uses TRBV19 and TRBJ2-7, with 7 positions matching TRBD1. CDR3 length equals 15 residues. Germline values: CDR1 LNHDA, CDR2 SQIVND (reference sequence). With 5 bases clipped from V and 1 base from J, the junction kept 8 bases outside the gene matches. The CDR3 spells CASSVTGNPSYEQYF. CDR3 DNA: TGTGCCAGTAGTGTGACAGGGAACCCTTCCTACGAGCAGTACTTC.

This clone was recorded a few times. V usage is TRBV5-1 and J usage is TRBJ2-3; no clear D. The CDR3 loop spans 13 amino acids. V was clipped by 7 bases and J by 0 bases, with 9 bases between them. CDR1 and CDR2 (germline): SGHRS, YFSETQ. CDR3 nucleotide sequence: TGCGCCAGCGGATCAAGTAGCACAGATACGCAGTATTTT. Amino acids: CASGSSSTDTQYF.

The chain has TRBV14 and TRBJ1-1; D gene ambiguous. This CDR3 is 17 amino acids long. The V end lost 4 bases, the J end lost 4 bases, and 22 bases lay between the germline ends. Germline-derived CDR1 and CDR2 are SGHDN and FVKESK. CDR3 nucleotides: TGTGCCAGCAGCCCCCTAAGACGAGAGACAAGAGGCACTGAAGCTTTCTTT. It translates to CASSPLRRETRGTEAFF.

The chain joins TRBV7-6 to TRBJ1-1; D unclear. Trimming removed 2 bases at V and 1 base at J, with 8 bases between. Germline V gene sequence: CDR1 SGHVS, CDR2 FNYEAQ. CDR3 length equals 14 residues. The CDR3 loop is CASSLTTANTEAFF. CDR3 DNA: TGTGCCAGCAGCTTAACAACGGCGAACACTGAAGCTTTCTTT.

This clone occurred once. The CDR3 bases are TGTGGACACGATGGCGGGGCCTCAAAGTCTGGCTACACCTTC. Its translation: CGHDGGASKSGYTF. This chain joins TRBV30 and TRBJ1-2, with a possible D match to TRBD1 (5 bases). This CDR3 is built from 14 residues. Germline V CDR1 and CDR2: GTSNPN, SVGIG (reference sequence). The full variable domain, completed using reference TRBV30 and TRBJ1-2, is SQTIHQWPATLVQPVGSPLSLECTVEGTSNPNLYWYRQAAGRGLQLLFYSVGIGQISSEVPQNLSASRPQDRQFILSSKKLLLSDSGFYLCGHDGGASKSGYTFGSGTRLTVV.

This clone was picked up one time. The rearrangement links TRBV11-2 to TRBJ2-7, with 13 bases aligning to TRBD2. CDR1 is SGHAT and CDR2 is FQNNGV in the germline V gene. There are 15 residues in the CDR3. V shed 5 bases and J 3 bases; nucleotides not matched to a gene: 4. The CDR3 DNA is TGTGCCAGCAGCAGTGGACTAGCGGGGGTCTACGAGCAGTACTTC. It encodes CASSSGLAGVYEQYF.

The chain links TRBV10-3 to TRBJ2-1; 7 bases align to TRBD2. The CDR3 is 12 residues long. With 2 bases clipped from V and 12 bases from J, the junction kept 4 bases outside the gene matches. The germline CDR1 and CDR2 sequences are ENHRY and SYGVKD. The CDR3 is CAISEVERGQFF. DNA for the CDR3: TGTGCCATCAGTGAGGTCGAGCGGGGGCAGTTCTTC.

The genes are TRBV7-2 and TRBJ1-2; no clear D. There are 15 residues in the CDR3. Trimming cost V 1 base and J 2 bases, with 11 bases left between them. Germline assignment: CDR1 SGHTA and CDR2 FQGNSA. DNA for the CDR3: TGTGCCAGCAGCTTAGTTCGGGATAAGAACTATGGCTACACCTTC. Encoded protein: CASSLVRDKNYGYTF.

The chain is built from TRBV30 and TRBJ2-2, with a tentative D call TRBD2 (5 bases). The germline gives CDR1 GTSNPN, CDR2 SVGIG (reference sequence). The CDR3 spans 14 residues. Trimming took 4 bases from V and 5 from J, leaving 14 bases between them. CDR3 DNA sequence: TGTGCCTGGAAGGTGGCGGGTAGAACCGGGGAGCTGTTTTTT. Its protein is CAWKVAGRTGELFF.

The chain combines TRBV7-6 with TRBJ2-1; possible D gene TRBD2, 6 bases. The CDR3 covers 12 residues. Germline lookup yields CDR1 SGHVS and CDR2 FNYEAQ. V gave up 5 bases and J gave up 10 bases, with 12 bases separating them. CDR3 in amino acids: CASSPPAGEQFF. The CDR3 region has the DNA TGTGCCAGCAGCCCTCCGGCGGGAGAGCAGTTCTTC.

The genes are TRBV19 and TRBJ1-1, with a weak D call TRBD1 (5 bases). The CDR3 is 15 amino acids. Germline CDR1 reads LNHDA; CDR2 reads SQIVND (reference sequence). The V end lost 4 bases, the J end lost 5 bases, and 17 bases lay between the germline ends. The chain's CDR3 is CASSSRGSWGTEAFF. The CDR3 DNA follows: TGTGCCAGTAGTAGCCGGGGGAGTTGGGGTACTGAAGCTTTCTTT.